Below are 14 T cell receptor beta chains sequenced from a single sample in a study of T-cell memory formation after mild COVID-19. TCRdb reprocessed the 5' RACE reads via MiXCR and lists one record per CDR3 protein. Altogether roughly 450,000 distinct CDR3 sequences are present, 15% to 20% being singletons, with the ten largest covering approximately 13%. Sequences were obtained from PBMCs or a T cell subset sorted from them (not recorded which). These receptors were taken from an adult woman who had mild COVID-19 (a few samples of this study predate the infection). Cell type and time point are not known.

This chain uses TRBV12-3 or TRBV12-4 with TRBJ1-5; no clear D. Trimming shortened V by 6 bases and J by 1 base, and 7 bases separated the two germline ends. The CDR3 extends over 13 amino acids. This chain's CDR3 is CASSGLSNQPQHF. The DNA for the CDR3 is TGTGCCAGCAGCGGACTGAGCAATCAGCCCCAGCATTTT.

The chain links TRBV9 to TRBJ2-5; 7 bases are a match to TRBD1. The CDR3 consists of 15 residues. Losses at the gene ends were 3 bases for V and 1 base for J; bases not matched to a gene: 6. Germline loops: CDR1 SGDLS, CDR2 YYNGEE. In DNA, the CDR3 is TGTGCCAGCAGCGCACCCCGGGACAGCCAAGAGACCCAGTACTTC. This encodes CASSAPRDSQETQYF.

The chain couples TRBV5-1 to TRBJ2-7; D perhaps matches TRBD2 (6 bases). CDR3 size: 15 residues. Germline V gene sequence: CDR1 SGHRS, CDR2 YFSETQ. Trimming took 5 bases from V and 6 from J, leaving 21 bases between them. DNA of the CDR3: TGCGCCAGCAGTAAAGAGGGACTTGGAGCGCGCGAGCAGTACTTC. This codes for CASSKEGLGAREQYF.

V gene TRBV29-1 combines with J gene TRBJ1-2, with 9 bases that match TRBD1. Trimming removed 3 bases from V and 0 bases from J; junction bases left unmatched: 5. Per germline, CDR1 SQVTM and CDR2 ANQGSEA. The CDR3 contains 15 residues. The DNA of the CDR3 is TGCAGCGTTGATACAGGGGGCTCATCTAACTATGGCTACACCTTC. Its translation: CSVDTGGSSNYGYTF.

The gene calls are TRBV13 and TRBJ2-7; no clear D. The germline V gene encodes CDR1 PRHDT and CDR2 FYEKMQ (reference sequence). The CDR3 contains 13 residues. V was pared by 3 bases and J by 7 bases, with 13 bases between. The CDR3 sequence: CASSFFSGGEQYF. As DNA, the CDR3 is TGTGCCAGCAGCTTTTTCTCCGGTGGTGAGCAGTACTTC. Supplemented by reference TRBV13 and TRBJ2-7, the full variable domain reads AAGVIQSPRHLIKEKRETATLKCYPIPRHDTVYWYQQGPGQDPQFLISFYEKMQSDKGSIPDRFSAQQFSDYHSELNMSSLELGDSALYFCASSFFSGGEQYFGPGTRLTVT.

This clonotype has just a few counts. The J gene is TRBJ2-1, the V gene TRBV25-1; 8 nucleotides agree with TRBD2. CDR1 MGHDK and CDR2 SYGVNS come from the germline V gene. With V trimmed by 2 bases and J by 4 bases, 16 bases remained unmatched. This CDR3 is built from 19 residues. The CDR3 sequence is CASSERGGEAGVSYNEQFF. The CDR3 region has the DNA TGTGCCAGCAGTGAAAGGGGGGGCGAAGCGGGAGTATCTTACAATGAGCAGTTCTTC.

The genes are TRBV7-9 and TRBJ2-1; D gene unclear. Trimming shortened V by 5 bases and J by 3 bases, and 8 bases separated the two germline ends. The CDR3 totals 13 residues. Germline V gene sequence: CDR1 SEHNR, CDR2 FQNEAQ (reference sequence). This chain's CDR3 is CASSRAVYNEQFF. As DNA, the CDR3 is TGTGCCAGCAGCCGGGCGGTCTACAATGAGCAGTTCTTC.

This clonotype was picked up many times. V usage is TRBV18 and J usage is TRBJ1-1; tentative D call: TRBD1 (5 bases). CDR3 length: 13 residues. Trimming took off 8 bases at V and 4 bases at J, with 14 bases between the two ends. Germline CDR1 and CDR2: KGHSH and LQKENI. The CDR3: CASSPPGGTEAFF. The DNA of the CDR3 is TGTGCCAGCAGCCCACCGGGGGGCACTGAAGCTTTCTTT. Combining the CDR3 with reference TRBV18 and TRBJ1-1 gives the whole variable domain NAGVMQNPRHLVRRRGQEARLRCSPMKGHSHVYWYRQLPEEGLKFMVYLQKENIIDESGMPKERFSAEFPKEGPSILRIQQVVRGDSAAYFCASSPPGGTEAFFGQGTRLTVV.

The V gene is TRBV6-1, the J gene TRBJ1-3; 9 nucleotides line up with TRBD1. Germline-derived CDR1 and CDR2 are MNHNS and SASEGT. This CDR3 contains 14 residues. The V and J ends lost 6 bases and 4 bases, in that order; junction bases with no gene match: 4. The CDR3 sequence: CASSLGQGGNTIYF. In nucleotides, the CDR3 is TGTGCCAGCAGCTTGGGACAGGGAGGAAACACCATATATTTT.

There are a few counts of this clonotype. The chain couples TRBV24-1 to TRBJ2-3; D might be TRBD1 or TRBD2, each matching 5 bases. Germline V gives CDR1 KGHDR, CDR2 SFDVKD. V was trimmed by 3 bases and J by 4 bases, leaving 16 bases between them. The CDR3 loop spans 16 amino acids. The CDR3 nucleotides are TGTGCCACCAGTGATCCCGCCAGGGAGACGGCAGATACGCAGTATTTT. It yields the protein CATSDPARETADTQYF.

This clonotype was counted only a few times. The CDR3 protein is CAWSVGQGAIYEQYF. The CDR3 DNA is TGTGCCTGGAGTGTGGGACAGGGGGCAATCTACGAGCAGTACTTC. The chain carries TRBV30 and TRBJ2-7; 12 bases match TRBD1. The CDR3 totals 15 residues. V lost 0 bases and J lost 3; bases outside the gene matches: 3. CDR1 is GTSNPN and CDR2 is SVGIG in the germline V gene (reference sequence).

The chain joins TRBV4-1 to TRBJ2-3, with D unclear. CDR3 size: 15 residues. Deletions cut 5 bases from V and 0 bases from J, with 12 bases between. CDR1 is MGHRA and CDR2 is YSYEKL in the germline V gene. The CDR3 loop reads CASSRIGLSTDTQYF. In DNA form, the CDR3 reads TGCGCCAGCAGCAGGATTGGGTTAAGCACAGATACGCAGTATTTT.

This sequence joins TRBV27 and TRBJ2-3, with no clear D. Trimming took 2 bases from V and 3 from J, leaving 6 bases between them. Germline CDR1 MNHEY, CDR2 SMNVEV (reference sequence). The CDR3 is 13 amino acids. CDR3 in amino acids: CASSLAWTDTQYF. DNA for the CDR3: TGTGCCAGCAGTTTAGCCTGGACAGATACGCAGTATTTT.

The chain is built from TRBV3-1 and TRBJ1-1; 9 bases map to TRBD1. The V segment lost 5 bases and the J segment 6 bases; nucleotides outside the gene matches: 4. This CDR3 has 13 residues. Germline V gene lookup returns CDR1 LGHDT and CDR2 YNNKEL (reference sequence). The CDR3 DNA is TGTGCCAGCAGCAGGGACAGGGCCCCTGAAGCTTTCTTT. This gives the protein CASSRDRAPEAFF.